This TCR beta chain was identified in a study of CD8 T cells in ankylosing spondylitis. The study's findings and limits: Eight highly homologous variants formed a TCR beta motif that appeared characteristic of ankylosing spondylitis blood. Peripheral blood samples showed relatively rare disease-linked clones, and these clones were CD8+. Reports say disease-linked clones showed up significantly more in matched ankylosing spondylitis synovial fluid.

The CDR3 has 15 residues. The junction had 8 bases not matched to a gene; V was cut back by 4 bases and J by 4 bases. CDR1 is SGDLS and CDR2 is YYNGEE in the germline V gene. TCRdb called the 5' RACE reads again in MiXCR, with one record for every CDR3 protein. The data show roughly 39,000 distinct CDR3 sequences, less than 3% seen once. The sample holds many counts of this clonotype. Its cognate antigen is unknown. The chain carries TRBV9 and TRBJ1-2; 9 bases match TRBD1. Sequencing used blood, either unsorted or a sorted T cell fraction (not recorded which). The TCR was taken from a male donor with ankylosing spondylitis or in good health (not recorded which). The CDR3 sequence: CASSLQGATPYGYTF. Written as DNA, the CDR3 is TGTGCCAGCAGCTTACAGGGGGCTACACCCTATGGCTACACCTTC.